Following are 22 T cell receptor beta chains from one sample sequenced in a study of regulatory T cells in long-lasting Graves disease. Sequencing libraries for TCR beta were prepared with iRepertoire HTBI primers and Arm-PCR of CDR3 regions. TCRdb used MiXCR to reprocess the multiplex PCR reads, holding one entry per CDR3 protein. The sample has about 470,000 distinct CDR3 sequences, less than 25% seen once. Time point meaning: persistent/refractory GD, antithyroid drugs over 5 years with positive TRAb. RNA extracted from PBMCs served as the sequencing template. The input for sequencing was peripheral blood mononuclear cells (PBMCs), taken when the disease was refractory, from a patient treated with antithyroid drugs. These receptors were obtained from a female donor with Graves disease.

The V gene is TRBV7-9, the J gene TRBJ2-4; TRBD2 is a possible D gene (7 bases). Germline V gene lookup returns CDR1 SEHNR and CDR2 FQNEAQ (reference sequence). V was cut by 3 bases and J by 0 bases, with 15 bases left in between. The CDR3 length is 17 residues. CDR3 region: CASSLTNREGAKNIQYF. Here the CDR3 DNA reads TGTGCCAGCAGCTTGACTAACAGGGAGGGAGCCAAAAACATTCAGTACTTC.

This clonotype was seen at least ten times. J is TRBJ1-1 and V is TRBV28; D gene unclear. V was cut by 3 bases and J by 4 bases, with 12 bases left in between. This CDR3 spans 14 amino acids. The germline V gene has CDR1 MDHEN and CDR2 SYDVKM. The CDR3 region has the DNA TGTGCCAGCAGTTTTCCAAGGAGAAGCACTGAAGCTTTCTTT. It yields the protein CASSFPRRSTEAFF.

This clonotype was picked up a small number of times. The chain links TRBV7-2 to TRBJ2-5, with 8 bases lining up with TRBD2. CDR1 SGHTA and CDR2 FQGNSA come from the germline V gene. J gave up 4 bases and V 5 bases, and 15 bases lay outside the gene matches. The CDR3 is made up of 17 amino acids. The CDR3 sequence is CASSPRGGRPVTETQYF. CDR3 sequence (DNA): TGTGCCAGCAGCCCCCGGGGGGGGCGCCCCGTGACAGAGACCCAGTACTTC. Based on the CDR3 plus reference TRBV7-2 and TRBJ2-5, the full variable domain is GAGVSQSPSNKVTEKGKDVELRCDPISGHTALYWYRQSLGQGLEFLIYFQGNSAPDKSGLPSDRFSAERTGGSVSTLTIQRTQQEDSAVYLCASSPRGGRPVTETQYFGPGTRLLVL.

This clonotype was counted at least ten times. The V gene is TRBV28, the J gene TRBJ1-2; maybe TRBD1 (5 bases). Germline-derived CDR1 and CDR2 are MDHEN and SYDVKM. V was clipped by 6 bases and J by 3 bases, with 8 bases between them. The CDR3 length is 12 residues. The CDR3 DNA reads as TGTGCCAGCAGCTTAGGGGACTATGGCTACACCTTC. This gives the protein CASSLGDYGYTF.

This clonotype was seen a few times. This chain links TRBV27 with TRBJ2-7; possible D gene TRBD1, 5 bases. The CDR3 extends over 14 amino acids. Trimming left V 2 bases short and J 5 bases short, with 13 bases between. Germline-derived CDR1 and CDR2 are MNHEY and SMNVEV (reference sequence). The CDR3 region is CASSLLQADHEQYF. The CDR3 bases are TGTGCCAGCAGTTTACTACAGGCTGACCACGAGCAGTACTTC.

The CDR3 reads CASSVFGDSPLHF. Here the CDR3 DNA reads TGTGCCAGCAGCGTATTTGGCGATTCACCCCTCCACTTT. The genes are TRBV9 and TRBJ1-6; D unresolved. V lost 1 base and J 8 bases, leaving 7 bases between the germline ends. Germline V gene sequence: CDR1 SGDLS, CDR2 YYNGEE. This CDR3 contains 13 residues.

The V call is TRBV6-5, the J call TRBJ2-7, with D uncertain. The ends were cut back, 0 bases at V and 4 bases at J, with 10 bases in the middle. The CDR3 has 14 amino acids. Per the germline V gene, CDR1 is MNHEY and CDR2 is SVGAGI. This CDR3 reads CASSYSGNRYEQYF. The CDR3 DNA reads as TGTGCCAGCAGTTACTCGGGGAACCGGTACGAGCAGTACTTC.

This clonotype was seen more than once but under ten times. J is TRBJ1-6 and V is TRBV6-1; D ambiguous. V was shortened by 5 bases and J by 10 bases, with 18 bases between the two germline ends. The CDR3 is made up of 15 amino acids. CDR1 and CDR2 from the germline V gene are MNHNS and SASEGT. In DNA, the CDR3 is TGTGCCAGCAGTCCGTCTGGGAGCCTCGGCTCACCCCTCCACTTT. This encodes CASSPSGSLGSPLHF.

Only a few counts were recorded for this clonotype. This chain joins TRBV27 and TRBJ2-4, with D hard to call. The V end lost 2 bases, the J end lost 2 bases, and 4 bases lay between the germline ends. The CDR3 has 13 residues. Germline-derived CDR1 and CDR2 are MNHEY and SMNVEV (reference sequence). In nucleotides, the CDR3 is TGTGCCAGCAGTTTAGCCTCCAAAAACATTCAGTACTTC. This gives the protein CASSLASKNIQYF.

On this clonotype itself: A single base separates this from a much larger clone, so it may be a read error. The CDR3 DNA reads TGTGCCAGCAGCTTAGATCGGGGAGGGCCCCTGTACTTC. It translates to CASSLDRGGPLYF. The V call is TRBV11-2, the J call TRBJ2-7, with 7 bases aligning to TRBD2. The germline CDR1 and CDR2 sequences are SGHAT and FQNNGV. This CDR3 spans 13 amino acids. The V segment lost 0 bases and the J segment 12 bases; nucleotides outside the gene matches: 8.

The genes are TRBV28 and TRBJ2-3; TRBD2 might be the D (6 bases). Looked up from germline, CDR1 is MDHEN and CDR2 is SYDVKM. The V end was cut by 3 bases, the J end by 6 bases, with 13 bases between. This CDR3 has 14 residues. This CDR3 is CASSFTGESDTQYF. The CDR3 region has the DNA TGTGCCAGCAGTTTTACGGGAGAGAGTGATACGCAGTATTTT.

This clonotype showed up many times. The J gene is TRBJ1-1, the V gene TRBV20-1; 9 bases match TRBD1. With 1 base clipped from V and 1 base from J, the junction kept 10 bases outside the gene matches. The CDR3 loop spans 17 amino acids. Germline loops: CDR1 DFQATT, CDR2 SNEGSKA (reference sequence). DNA for the CDR3: TGCAGTGCTAGAGCCAGACAGGGGGAAAGAAAGAACACTGAAGCTTTCTTT. Amino acid sequence: CSARARQGERKNTEAFF.

This chain connects TRBV5-4 to TRBJ1-2; no definite D call. Germline-derived CDR1 and CDR2 are SGHNT and YYREEE (reference sequence). The CDR3 runs 14 residues. Deletions cut 1 base from V and 4 bases from J, with 11 bases between. The CDR3, as DNA: TGTGCCAGCAGCTTGTTTCGGGGAAGCTATGGCTACACCTTC. Its translation: CASSLFRGSYGYTF. The full variable domain, in which reference TRBV5-4 and TRBJ1-2 provide the parts outside the CDR3, is ETGVTQSPTHLIKTRGQQVTLRCSSQSGHNTVSWYQQALGQGPQFIFQYYREEENGRGNFPPRFSGLQFPNYSSELNVNALELDDSALYLCASSLFRGSYGYTFGSGTRLTVV.

This clonotype came up a few times. The chain employs TRBV19 and TRBJ2-7; 14 bases match TRBD2. The germline V gene has CDR1 LNHDA and CDR2 SQIVND (reference sequence). The CDR3 consists of 16 residues. The V gene end was trimmed by 3 bases and the J gene end by 3 bases; junction bases not matched to a gene: 4. CDR3 sequence: CASSMTGTSGSYEQYF. The CDR3 nucleotides read TGTGCCAGTAGTATGACCGGGACTAGCGGGAGCTACGAGCAGTACTTC.

This clonotype turned up a few times. This rearrangement joins TRBV7-9 to TRBJ2-7, with 7 bases that match TRBD1. The ends lost 5 bases at V and 5 bases at J; junction bases unmatched: 9. The CDR3 consists of 14 residues. Germline V lookup: CDR1 SEHNR, CDR2 FQNEAQ (reference sequence). In DNA form, the CDR3 reads TGTGCCAGCAGCGCCGAGGACAGGATCAACGAGCAGTACTTC. This translates into CASSAEDRINEQYF.

This clonotype was counted ten times or more. The chain carries TRBV28 and TRBJ1-1; a possible D gene is TRBD1 (5 bases). In germline, CDR1 is MDHEN, CDR2 SYDVKM. The length of the CDR3 is 15 residues. Trimming left V 6 bases short and J 7 bases short, with 21 bases between. Written as DNA, the CDR3 is TGTGCCAGCAGCTCCGAGCACCAGGGCTCAGGTGAAGCTTTCTTT. Translating gives CASSSEHQGSGEAFF.

This clonotype was observed a few times. The chain is built from TRBV10-3 and TRBJ1-4; 12 bases align to TRBD1. The germline V gene has CDR1 ENHRY and CDR2 SYGVKD. CDR3 length: 16 residues. Trimming took 10 bases from V and 8 from J; bases not matched to a gene: 14. CDR3 loop: CATRDRGREGHEKLFF. CDR3 bases: TGTGCCACCCGGGACAGGGGGCGCGAGGGTCACGAAAAACTGTTTTTT.

CDR3: CASSLAGTRTDTQYF. CDR3 DNA sequence: TGTGCCAGCAGTTTGGCGGGAACCCGCACAGATACGCAGTATTTT. The J gene is TRBJ2-3, the V gene TRBV27, with D maybe TRBD2 (6 bases). The length of the CDR3 is 15 residues. Germline CDR1 reads MNHEY; CDR2 reads SMNVEV (reference sequence). The V and J ends lost 3 bases and 1 base respectively, with 11 bases between them.

V gene TRBV19 combines with J gene TRBJ2-1; D gene ambiguous. Germline V gives CDR1 LNHDA, CDR2 SQIVND (reference sequence). Trimming cost V 1 base and J 2 bases, with 9 bases left between them. This CDR3 is 15 amino acids long. The CDR3 DNA sequence: TGTGCCAGTAGTATAGGCGGCAGACCCTACAATGAGCAGTTCTTC. It translates to CASSIGGRPYNEQFF.

This clonotype was detected many times. The chain combines TRBV6-1 with TRBJ2-7; D possibly corresponds to TRBD1 (7 bases). Germline assignment: CDR1 MNHNS and CDR2 SASEGT. V gave up 6 bases and J gave up 6 bases, with 21 bases separating them. The CDR3 spans 15 residues. Here the CDR3 DNA reads TGTGCCAGCAGGGGAGGCCGGCTAGGGGGCCTCGAGCAGTACTTC. Its protein product is CASRGGRLGGLEQYF.

This clonotype has just a few counts. V is TRBV20-1 and J is TRBJ2-2, with D tentatively TRBD1 (6 bases). With 0 bases removed from V and 4 bases from J, the gap between germline ends came to 15 bases. The CDR3 has 16 amino acids. Germline CDR1 is DFQATT and CDR2 is SNEGSKA (reference sequence). The CDR3, as DNA: TGCAGTGCTAGAGACGGATCGGGACACTTCACCGGGGAGCTGTTTTTT. Translation gives CSARDGSGHFTGELFF.

This clonotype was recorded many times. The chain is built from TRBV11-2 and TRBJ2-7; weak D call: TRBD2 (6 bases). Germline values: CDR1 SGHAT, CDR2 FQNNGV. The CDR3 sequence is 17 residues long. V was cut by 1 base and J by 2 bases, with 18 bases left in between. The CDR3 protein is CASSLVSSVDYPYEQYF. In nucleotides, the CDR3 is TGTGCCAGCAGCTTAGTATCTAGCGTGGATTATCCCTACGAGCAGTACTTC.